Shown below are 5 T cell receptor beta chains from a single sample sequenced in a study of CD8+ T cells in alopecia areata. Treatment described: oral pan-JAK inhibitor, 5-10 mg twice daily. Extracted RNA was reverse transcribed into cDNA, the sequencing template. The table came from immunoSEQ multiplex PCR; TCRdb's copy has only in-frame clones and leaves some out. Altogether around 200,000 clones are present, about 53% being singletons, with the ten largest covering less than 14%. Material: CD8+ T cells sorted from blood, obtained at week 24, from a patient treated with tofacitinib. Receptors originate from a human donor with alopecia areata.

The CDR3 region has the DNA TGCAGCGTTATTCACAGCAGCTCCTACGAGCAGTACTTC. It specifies CSVIHSSSYEQYF. The rearrangement links TRBV29-1 to TRBJ2-7; no reliable D call. Germline CDR1 and CDR2: SQVTM and ANQGSEA. The V end was cut by 5 bases, the J end by 0 bases, with 11 bases between. This CDR3 spans 13 amino acids.

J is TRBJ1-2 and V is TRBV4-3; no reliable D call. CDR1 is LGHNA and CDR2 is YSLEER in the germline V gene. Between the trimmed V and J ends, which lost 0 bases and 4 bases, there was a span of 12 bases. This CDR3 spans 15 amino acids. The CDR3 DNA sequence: TGCGCCAGCAGCCAAGACCGGGTTTCTCCCTATGGCTACACCTTC. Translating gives CASSQDRVSPYGYTF.

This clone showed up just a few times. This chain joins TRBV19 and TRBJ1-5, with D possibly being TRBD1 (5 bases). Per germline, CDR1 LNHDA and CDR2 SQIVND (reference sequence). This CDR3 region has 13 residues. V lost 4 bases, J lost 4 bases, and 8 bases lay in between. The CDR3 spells CASSSGTNQPQHF. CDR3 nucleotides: TGTGCCAGTAGTAGCGGGACGAATCAGCCCCAGCATTTT.

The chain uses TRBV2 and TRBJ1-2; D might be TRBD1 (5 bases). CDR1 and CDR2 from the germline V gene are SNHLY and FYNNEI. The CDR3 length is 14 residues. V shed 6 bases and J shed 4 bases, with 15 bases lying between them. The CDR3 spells CASRVRDAGYGYTF. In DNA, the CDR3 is TGTGCCAGCAGAGTCAGGGACGCGGGCTATGGCTACACCTTC.

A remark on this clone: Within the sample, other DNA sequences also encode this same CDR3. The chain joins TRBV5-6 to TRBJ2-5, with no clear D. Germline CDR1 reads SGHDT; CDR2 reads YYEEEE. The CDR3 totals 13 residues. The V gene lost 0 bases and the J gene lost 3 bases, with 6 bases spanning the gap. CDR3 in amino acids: CASSLGQKETQYF. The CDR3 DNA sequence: TGTGCCAGCAGCTTGGGTCAAAAAGAGACCCAGTACTTC. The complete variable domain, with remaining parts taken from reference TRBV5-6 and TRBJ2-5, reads DAGVTQSPTHLIKTRGQQVTLRCSPKSGHDTVSWYQQALGQGPQFIFQYYEEEERQRGNFPDRFSGHQFPNYSSELNVNALLLGDSALYLCASSLGQKETQYFGPGTRLLVL.